This is a list of T cell receptor beta chains from one sample in a study of blood T cell repertoires in COVID-19. Repertoires were generated with immunoSEQ multiplex PCR, while TCRdb's copy carries only in-frame clones and drops some. The sample includes about 200,000 clones, 88% of them seen just once. The sequencing input was peripheral blood. These receptors came from a woman aged 40 to 50 who had recovered from COVID-19. The CDR3 runs from the conserved cysteine through the conserved F or W. The D gene is left open where the match is weak. Size values are once, few and many counts, or a class for expanded clones, and some rows have none.

>TRBD2|TRBV5-1|TRBJ2-5|-|15
TGCGCCAGCAGCTTGGACTCCCAGGGAGGGGAGACCCAGTACTTC
CASSLDSQGGETQYF
>-|TRBV5-8|TRBJ1-1|-|16
TGTGCCAGCACCAAAGGGAGGGCCCTAATGAACACTGAAGCTTTCTTT
CASTKGRALMNTEAFF
>TRBD2|TRBV14|TRBJ2-7|-|17
TGTGCCAGGATAAGGACTAGCGGGAGTGTTGTGCGGGACGAGCAGTACTTC
CARIRTSGSVVRDEQYF
>-|TRBV5-1|TRBJ1-2|-|13
TGCGCCAGCAGCACCCCAGAGGTCTATGGCTACACCTTC
CASSTPEVYGYTF
>TRBD2|TRBV7-3|TRBJ2-1|-|17
TGTGCCAGCAGCTCCGACCCCCTAGCGGGAGACGACAATGAGCAGTTCTTC
CASSSDPLAGDDNEQFF
>TRBD2|TRBV15|TRBJ2-1|-|15
TGTGCCACCAGCACAGGGACTAGCGAATACAATGAGCAGTTCTTC
CATSTGTSEYNEQFF
>TRBD1|TRBV25-1|TRBJ2-7|-|15
TGTGCCAGCAGTACCCCCGGGACAGGGTACCACGAGCAGTACTTC
CASSTPGTGYHEQYF
>TRBD2|TRBV11-1|TRBJ2-3|-|16
TGTGCCAGCAGCCACTTCTCTAGCGGTGGGGGGGATACGCAGTATTTT
CASSHFSSGGGDTQYF
>-|TRBV18|TRBJ1-1|-|15
TGTGCCAGCTCACCTCCGGGCAGGGTAAACACTGAAGCTTTCTTT
CASSPPGRVNTEAFF
>-|TRBV19|TRBJ2-1|-|16
TGTGCCAGTAAGTCTGTCTTGGCCCAAGGAGTCGATGAGCAGTTCTTC
CASKSVLAQGVDEQFF
>-|TRBV19|TRBJ1-3|-|16
TGTGCCAGTAGTAAGGAGCACATGGACTCTGGAAACACCATATATTTT
CASSKEHMDSGNTIYF
>-|TRBV18|TRBJ2-5|-|13
TGTGCCAGCTCCGCCAGGGAGGAAGAGACCCAGTACTTC
CASSAREEETQYF
>TRBD1|TRBV19|TRBJ2-7|once|13
TGTGCCAGTAGTATAGCCCCTGGACAGGGGTTTCTCTTC
CASSIAPGQGFLF
>TRBD2|TRBV7-2|TRBJ2-7|-|15
TGTGCCAGCAGCTTATTAGCGGGAGCGTCCTACGAGCAGTACTTC
CASSLLAGASYEQYF
>-|TRBV3-1/TRBV3-2|TRBJ2-1|-|16
TGTGCCAGCAGCCTACTAAGACGAAGCTCCTACAATGAGCAGTTCTTC
CASSLLRRSSYNEQFF
>-|TRBV5-6|TRBJ2-1|-|15
TGTGCCAGCAGCTTTCCGCAGGGGCGATACAATGAGCAGTTCTTC
CASSFPQGRYNEQFF
>TRBD1|TRBV7-9|TRBJ1-4|-|16
TGTGCCAGCAGCTTCTCGGACAGGGGAATAAATGAAAAACTGTTTTTT
CASSFSDRGINEKLFF
>-|TRBV4-1|TRBJ2-7|-|17
TGCGCCAGCAGCCAAGGTCAAGACCCTAACGGGGCCTACGAGCAGTACTTC
CASSQGQDPNGAYEQYF
>TRBD2|TRBV30|TRBJ2-5|-|15
TGTGCCTGGAGTTGGGGGGCTAGCGGGAGAGAGACCCAGTACTTC
CAWSWGASGRETQYF
>TRBD1|TRBV5-1|TRBJ2-5|-|16
TGCGCCAGCAGCCAGGGGGACAGGGATTTCCAAGAGACCCAGTACTTC
CASSQGDRDFQETQYF
>TRBD2|TRBV6-5|TRBJ2-5|-|15
TGTGCCAGCAGCTCCGGGACTACGAAGGGAGAGACCCAGTACTTC
CASSSGTTKGETQYF
>-|TRBV19|TRBJ2-1|-|16
TGTGCCAGTAGTATAGTAGCAGGGGATAGGGGGTATGAGCAGTTCTTC
CASSIVAGDRGYEQFF
>-|TRBV18|TRBJ1-3|-|18
TGTGCCAGCTCACCAATCCCGAACAGTGTGATCTCTGGAAACACCATATATTTT
CASSPIPNSVISGNTIYF
>-|TRBV5-5|TRBJ2-4|-|13
TGTGCCAGCAGCGAGCTGGGCCAGTCGTCCGAGTACTTC
CASSELGQSSEYF
>TRBD2|TRBV2|TRBJ2-1|-|14
TGTGCCAGCAGAGAGCTAGCGGGAGATGGTGAGCAGTTCTTC
CASRELAGDGEQFF
>TRBD2|TRBV5-1|TRBJ2-3|-|14
TGCGCCAGCAGCTATAGCGGGAGCACAGATACGCAGTATTTT
CASSYSGSTDTQYF
>-|TRBV24-1|TRBJ1-6|-|16
TGTGCCACCAGTGATTTGTGGGGCCGGGAGAATTCACCCCTCCACTTT
CATSDLWGRENSPLHF
>TRBD1|TRBV6-5|TRBJ1-3|-|14
TGTGCCAGCAGGACAGGGGAGACTGGAAACACCATATATTTT
CASRTGETGNTIYF
>-|TRBV28|TRBJ2-3|-|15
TGTGCCAGCAGCGCGCACAGGGAATTCACAGATACGCAGTATTTT
CASSAHREFTDTQYF
>TRBD1|TRBV19|TRBJ2-7|-|15
TGTGCCAGTAGTACAAGGGGGACAGGCGACTACGAGCAGTACTTC
CASSTRGTGDYEQYF
>TRBD2|TRBV19|TRBJ2-6|few|18
TGTGCCAGTAGTATTGAGGGACTAGCCTTCTCTGGGGCCAACGTCCTGACTTTC
CASSIEGLAFSGANVLTF
>-|TRBV5-6|TRBJ2-3|-|14
TGTGCCAGCAGCCCGGGACTCGACCCAGATACGCAGTATTTT
CASSPGLDPDTQYF
>-|TRBV3-1/TRBV3-2|TRBJ2-2|-|16
TGTGCCAGCAGCCAAGGAGTATTCCCAAATTCCGGGGAGCTGTTTTTT
CASSQGVFPNSGELFF
>TRBD1|TRBV5-1|TRBJ1-4|-|15
TGCGCCAGCAGCTTGGAGGGGGCTACTAATGAAAAACTGTTTTTT
CASSLEGATNEKLFF
>-|TRBV10-2|TRBJ1-1|once|11
TGCGCCAGCGGGAGCAACACTGAAGCTTTCTTT
CASGSNTEAFF
>-|TRBV10-3|TRBJ2-3|-|16
TGTGCCATCAGTGAGTCGGGCCAAACCTTCACAGATACGCAGTATTTT
CAISESGQTFTDTQYF
>-|TRBV30|TRBJ1-3|-|13
TGTGCCTGGAGTAATCTGTCTGGAAACACCATATATTTT
CAWSNLSGNTIYF
>-|TRBV5-5|TRBJ2-1|-|14
TGTGCCAGCAGCTTGGTGCCCGGGAGCAATGAGCAGTTCTTC
CASSLVPGSNEQFF
>-|TRBV7-8|TRBJ2-1|-|13
TGTGCCAGCAGCCAAGGGCGGGACAATGAGCAGTTCTTC
CASSQGRDNEQFF
>-|TRBV28|TRBJ2-5|-|14
TGTGCCAGCAGCCCCGCAGGGGGGCTTGAGACCCAGTACTTC
CASSPAGGLETQYF
>TRBD1|TRBV5-1|TRBJ2-7|-|16
TGCGCCAGCAGCAGACAGAGGACAGGGAGCTCCTACGAGCAGTACTTC
CASSRQRTGSSYEQYF
>-|TRBV19|TRBJ1-5|-|14
TGTGCCAGTAGTACAGGCGCGGGGTTTCGGCCCCAGCATTTT
CASSTGAGFRPQHF
>TRBD2|TRBV7-2|TRBJ2-1|-|15
TGTGCCAGCAGCTCTAGGACTAGCGGGAGGGTCGAGCAGTTCTTC
CASSSRTSGRVEQFF
>-|TRBV5-1|TRBJ1-1|once|14
TGCGCCAGCAGCTTCAGGGGCATGAACACTGAAGCTTTCTTT
CASSFRGMNTEAFF
>-|TRBV6-6|TRBJ1-5|-|16
TGTGCCAGCAGTTACTCGGTAGGGGGTAGCAATCAGCCCCAGCATTTT
CASSYSVGGSNQPQHF
>TRBD1|TRBV28|TRBJ1-1|-|14
TGTGCCAGCAGTTTTTTGGACAGGGGGCGCATTGTATTCTTT
CASSFLDRGRIVFF
>TRBD1|TRBV3-1/TRBV3-2|TRBJ1-6|-|16
TGTGCCAGCAGCCAAGATCTCGGACAGGGGGGTTCACCCCTCCACTTT
CASSQDLGQGGSPLHF